This T cell receptor (beta chain) is drawn from a study of radiation and T cells in renal cell carcinoma (dated by TCRdb to the early 2020s). About the study as a whole: The samples were drawn from a clinical trial, where primary renal cell carcinomas were treated with 15 Gy of stereotactic body radiation therapy and then removed by nephrectomy 4 weeks afterward. Across all 50 or so samples, several million unique CDR3 nucleotide sequences encoding some 2.6 million unique CDR3 amino acid sequences were identified. A total of 50 or so samples underwent TCR beta sequencing, made up of roughly 26 tumors and around 27 peripheral blood samples.

What the research found in general, with its limitations: Blood repertoire dynamics were not followed beyond 4 weeks after treatment. Because pretreatment tumor biopsies were not available, the study could not determine whether clonotypes were already present within the tumor at baseline. The single-armed trial design could not address effects of radiation dose or scheduling on the TCR repertoire. In blood, the top tumor clonotypes increased from baseline to 2 weeks after radiation and then shrank by 4 weeks, which suggests a temporary expansion of tumor-resident clones.

The label giving this sample's time point can be read as: blood 2 weeks post-SBRT. The sample's treatment or condition label, in plain terms: 15 Gy SBRT to primary tumor, nephrectomy 4 weeks later. To track tumor-enriched clonotypes, serial peripheral blood was sampled from radiation-treated patients at baseline and at 2 weeks and 4 weeks after SBRT. Every patient's renal cell carcinoma showed clear cell pathology. The QIAamp DNA Blood Mini Kit (Qiagen) was used to prepare genomic DNA for TCR sequencing. The analyses included only samples that passed all quality control checks. The CDR1 and CDR2 encoded by the germline V gene are KGHSH and LQKENI. The CDR3 starts with the cysteine, ends with the phenylalanine, and has 17 residues. The only DNA kept is the CDR3, 51 bases in frame from the first base. The junction shows trimming of 6 bases on V and 0 bases on J, plus 17 bases between the germline ends.

TCR beta libraries were generated from genomic DNA with the immunoSEQ kit, following the manufacturer's recommendations. For library preparation, a first multiplex PCR was performed with proprietary primers, followed by a second PCR in which unique barcodes were added, and bead cleanups were performed after each round. Each sample batch included a kit-provided positive control reaction and a negative control reaction. The final libraries were assessed on an Agilent 4200 TapeStation D1000 ScreenTape, pooled by volume, and quantified by qPCR. Sequencing was performed on an Illumina NextSeq500 with a MidOutput 150-cycle cartridge, and 156 Read1 and 15 Index1 cycles were run with kit custom primers. The pooled library was loaded at 0.8 to 1 pM, with a roughly 20% PhiX control spiked in. Per the source publication's procedure: The vendor-processed data were analyzed in R, and a clonotype was defined as all T cells that share the same CDR3 nucleotide sequence. For clone abundance analyses, frequencies were normalized to the 10,000 most abundant clones per sample. Public T cell clones, averaging fewer than five per sample, were removed before analysis. Tumor-enriched clonotypes and baseline blood-enriched clonotypes were defined as those with an abundance difference of at least 32-fold between compartments. Clonotypes expanded or contracted between blood time points were identified with a beta-binomial differential abundance model. Tumor-blood repertoire similarity was measured with the Baroni-Urbani and Buser coefficient, and groups were compared using two-tailed Wilcoxon tests in R. Entries here come from immuneACCESS through TCRdb and include only in-frame sequences with V and J called. Some clones fail to appear in such tables; in the studies checked, an unresolved V gene covers under half of the shortfall, and the cause of the remainder is unknown. Clone size and the V and J calls come from that table; the DNA yielded D and trimming. A total of more than 95,000 clones appear in this sample, 81% of them only once. Of the sample, 5.8% is held by the ten largest clones.

As for this clone: What antigen it recognizes has not been identified. Base-call qualities are not available, and no considerably larger clone is one nucleotide away.

Sequenced material: blood, taken from a patient whose treatment included radiotherapy and nephrectomy. The TCR was taken from a man aged 50 to 59 with renal cell carcinoma. Here the chain combines TRBV18 and TRBJ1-4; the D segment could be TRBD1, given 6 matching bases. The DNA reads TGTGCCAGCTCCCTAAGGACAGTAGCTGCAACTAATGAAAAACTGTTTTTT. It specifies CASSLRTVAATNEKLFF.